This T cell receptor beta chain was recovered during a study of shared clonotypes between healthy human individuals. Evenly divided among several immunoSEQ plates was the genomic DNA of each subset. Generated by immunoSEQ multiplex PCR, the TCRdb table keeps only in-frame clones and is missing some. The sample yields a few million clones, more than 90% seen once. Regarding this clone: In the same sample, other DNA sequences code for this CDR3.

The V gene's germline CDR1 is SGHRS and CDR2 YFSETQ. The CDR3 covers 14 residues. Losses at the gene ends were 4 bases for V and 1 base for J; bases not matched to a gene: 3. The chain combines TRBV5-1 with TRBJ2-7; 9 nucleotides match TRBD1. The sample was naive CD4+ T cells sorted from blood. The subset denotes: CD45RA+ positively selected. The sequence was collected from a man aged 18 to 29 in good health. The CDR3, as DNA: TGCGCCAGCAGCCCCGGACAGGGGTCCTACGAGCAGTACTTC. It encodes CASSPGQGSYEQYF.